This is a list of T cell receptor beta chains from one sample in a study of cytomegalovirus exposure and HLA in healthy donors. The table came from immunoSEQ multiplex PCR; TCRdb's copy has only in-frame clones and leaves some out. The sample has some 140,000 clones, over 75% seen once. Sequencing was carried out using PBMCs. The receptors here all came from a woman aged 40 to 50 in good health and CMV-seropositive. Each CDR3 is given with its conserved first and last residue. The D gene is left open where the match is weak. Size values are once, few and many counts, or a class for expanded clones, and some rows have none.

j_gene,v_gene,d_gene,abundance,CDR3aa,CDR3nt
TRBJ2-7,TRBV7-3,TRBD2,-,CASSSAGGPYEQYF,TGTGCCAGCAGCTCAGCGGGAGGGCCTTACGAGCAGTACTTC
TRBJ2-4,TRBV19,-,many,CASSPGELGYGLYF,TGTGCCAGTAGTCCCGGGGAGCTCGGGTACGGTTTGTACTTC
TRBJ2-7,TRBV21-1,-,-,CASSKGYTSRLGDSYEQYF,TGTGCCAGCAGCAAAGGGTACACGTCCCGGCTAGGTGACAGTTACGAGCAGTACTTC
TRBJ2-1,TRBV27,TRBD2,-,CASSPRTRKSYNEQFF,TGTGCCAGCAGTCCACGGACTAGGAAGTCCTACAATGAGCAGTTCTTC
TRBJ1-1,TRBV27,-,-,CASSPSLGEMNTEAFF,TGTGCCAGCAGCCCTTCTCTTGGTGAGATGAACACTGAAGCTTTCTTT
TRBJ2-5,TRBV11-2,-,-,CASSKGGVIYQETQYF,TGTGCCAGCAGCAAAGGCGGGGTGATATACCAAGAGACCCAGTACTTC
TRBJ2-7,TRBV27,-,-,CASSKYGTYEQYF,TGTGCCAGCAGTAAGTACGGGACCTACGAGCAGTACTTC
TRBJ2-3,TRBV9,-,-,CASSVAGAVPDTQYF,TGTGCCAGCAGCGTAGCGGGAGCGGTACCAGATACGCAGTATTTT
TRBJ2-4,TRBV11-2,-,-,CASSLVADTFTKNIQYF,TGTGCCAGCAGCTTAGTGGCGGACACCTTTACCAAAAACATTCAGTACTTC
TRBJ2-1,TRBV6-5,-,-,CASSYSQGTLDEQFF,TGTGCCAGCAGTTACTCGCAGGGGACCCTTGATGAGCAGTTCTTC
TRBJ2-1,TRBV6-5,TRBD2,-,CASSYTGGPRNEQFF,TGTGCCAGCAGTTACACGGGAGGGCCAAGGAATGAGCAGTTCTTC
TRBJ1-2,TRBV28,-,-,CASSPLRQDGYTF,TGTGCCAGCAGTCCGTTGAGACAGGATGGCTACACCTTC
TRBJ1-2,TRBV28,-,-,CASSDSLANYGYTF,TGTGCCAGCAGTGACAGCTTAGCTAACTATGGCTACACCTTC
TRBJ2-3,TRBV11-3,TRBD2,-,CASSPPDRGLAGSTDTQYF,TGTGCCAGCAGCCCGCCGGACAGGGGACTAGCGGGAAGCACAGATACGCAGTATTTT
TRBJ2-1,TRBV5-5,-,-,CASSLPRGEQFF,TGTGCCAGCAGCTTACCCAGGGGTGAGCAGTTCTTC
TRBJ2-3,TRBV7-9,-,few,CASSEPGGTQYF,TGTGCCAGCAGCGAGCCCGGGGGTACGCAGTATTTT
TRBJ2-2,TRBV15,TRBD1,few,CATSRPGQGSAGELFF,TGTGCCACCAGCAGGCCGGGACAGGGGTCGGCCGGGGAGCTGTTTTTT
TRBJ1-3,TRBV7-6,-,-,CASSPPIDFSGNTIYF,TGTGCCAGCAGCCCCCCAATAGATTTCTCTGGAAACACCATATATTTT
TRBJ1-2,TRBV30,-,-,CAWQGLGYYGYTF,TGTGCCTGGCAGGGTTTGGGTTACTATGGCTACACCTTC
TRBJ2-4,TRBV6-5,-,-,CASRAQGGAKNIQYF,TGTGCCAGCAGGGCACAGGGGGGGGCCAAAAACATTCAGTACTTC
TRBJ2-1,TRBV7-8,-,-,CASSLAAGLGLEQFF,TGTGCCAGCAGCTTAGCAGCGGGCCTTGGATTGGAGCAGTTCTTC
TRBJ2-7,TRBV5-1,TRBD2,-,CASSSEGLAGGPREQYF,TGCGCCAGCAGCTCAGAGGGACTAGCGGGAGGGCCGAGGGAGCAGTACTTC
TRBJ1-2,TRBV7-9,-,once,CASSRTDRPYGYTF,TGTGCCAGCAGCCGGACAGACCGCCCCTATGGCTACACCTTC
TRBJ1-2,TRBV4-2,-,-,CASSQGGVGYGYTF,TGTGCCAGCAGCCAAGGGGGAGTCGGCTATGGCTACACCTTC
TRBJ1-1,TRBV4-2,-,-,CASSQDRVGLMNTEAFF,TGTGCCAGCAGCCAAGATCGAGTCGGTTTGATGAACACTGAAGCTTTCTTT
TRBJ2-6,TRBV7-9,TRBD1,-,CASSLGGTGVLSGANVLTF,TGTGCCAGCAGCTTAGGGGGGACAGGGGTACTCTCTGGGGCCAACGTCCTGACTTTC
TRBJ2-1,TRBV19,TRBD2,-,CASSIVRGTSGNEQFF,TGTGCCAGTAGTATAGTTCGGGGGACTAGCGGAAATGAGCAGTTCTTC
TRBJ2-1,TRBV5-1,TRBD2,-,CASSLLAGGSYNEQFF,TGCGCCAGCAGCTTACTAGCGGGAGGTTCCTACAATGAGCAGTTCTTC
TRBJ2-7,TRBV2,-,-,CASSPTGPYEQYF,TGTGCCAGCAGTCCGACAGGACCCTACGAGCAGTACTTC
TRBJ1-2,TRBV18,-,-,CASSPPGGPYGYTF,TGTGCCAGCTCACCACCGGGGGGGCCCTATGGCTACACCTTC
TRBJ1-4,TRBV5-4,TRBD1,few,CASSSSTGANEKLFF,TGTGCCAGCAGCTCGTCGACAGGGGCTAATGAAAAACTGTTTTTT
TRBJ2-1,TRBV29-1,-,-,CSVGFMAVRGSHEQFF,TGCAGCGTTGGTTTTATGGCAGTCAGGGGATCACATGAGCAGTTCTTC
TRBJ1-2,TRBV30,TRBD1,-,CASDRRQGGYTF,TGTGCCTCCGACAGACGACAGGGAGGCTACACCTTC
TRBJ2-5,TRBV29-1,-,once,CSVWQGGETQYF,TGCAGCGTTTGGCAGGGAGGTGAGACCCAGTACTTC
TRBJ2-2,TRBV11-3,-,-,CASSSAGRNTGELFF,TGTGCCAGCAGCTCGGCGGGGAGAAACACCGGGGAGCTGTTTTTT
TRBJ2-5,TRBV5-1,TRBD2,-,CASSLGPGGVETQYF,TGCGCCAGCAGCTTGGGTCCGGGAGGGGTGGAGACCCAGTACTTC
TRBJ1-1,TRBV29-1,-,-,CSVGTVNTEAFF,TGCAGCGTTGGGACAGTAAACACTGAAGCTTTCTTT
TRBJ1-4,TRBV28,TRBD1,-,CASSSPGQGHEKLFF,TGTGCCAGCAGCTCGCCGGGACAGGGCCATGAAAAACTGTTTTTT
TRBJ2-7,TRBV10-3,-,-,CAISHTTYEQYF,TGTGCCATCAGCCACACTACTTACGAGCAGTACTTC
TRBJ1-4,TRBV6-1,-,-,CASGRAPEKLFF,TGTGCCAGCGGGAGGGCGCCTGAAAAACTGTTTTTT
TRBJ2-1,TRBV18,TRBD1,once,CASSTRTGGLISYNEQFF,TGTGCCAGTTCCACCCGGACAGGGGGCCTAATCTCCTACAATGAGCAGTTCTTC
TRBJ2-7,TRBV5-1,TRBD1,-,CASSFTGDYEQYF,TGCGCCAGCAGTTTCACAGGGGACTACGAGCAGTACTTC
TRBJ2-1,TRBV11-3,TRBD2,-,CASSYLLAGVGNEQFF,TGTGCCAGCAGCTACCTTCTAGCGGGAGTAGGCAATGAGCAGTTCTTC
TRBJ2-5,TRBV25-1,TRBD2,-,CASSAQGVAGYKETQYF,TGTGCCAGCAGTGCCCAGGGAGTAGCGGGGTATAAAGAGACCCAGTACTTC
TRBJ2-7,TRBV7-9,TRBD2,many,CASSFSGGGSYEQYF,TGTGCCAGCAGCTTTAGCGGGGGGGGCTCCTACGAGCAGTACTTC